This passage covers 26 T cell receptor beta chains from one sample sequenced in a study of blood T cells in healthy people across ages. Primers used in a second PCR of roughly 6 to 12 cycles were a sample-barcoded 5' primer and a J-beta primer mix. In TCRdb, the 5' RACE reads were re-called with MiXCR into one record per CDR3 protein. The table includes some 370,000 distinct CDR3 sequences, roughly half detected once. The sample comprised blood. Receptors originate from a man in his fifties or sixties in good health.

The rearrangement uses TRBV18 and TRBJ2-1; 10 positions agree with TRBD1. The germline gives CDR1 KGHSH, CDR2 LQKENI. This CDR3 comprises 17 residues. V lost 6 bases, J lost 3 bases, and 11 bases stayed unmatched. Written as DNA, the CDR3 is TGTGCCAGCTCTCTTCTACATAGGGACAGGGGCTACAATGAGCAGTTCTTC. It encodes CASSLLHRDRGYNEQFF.

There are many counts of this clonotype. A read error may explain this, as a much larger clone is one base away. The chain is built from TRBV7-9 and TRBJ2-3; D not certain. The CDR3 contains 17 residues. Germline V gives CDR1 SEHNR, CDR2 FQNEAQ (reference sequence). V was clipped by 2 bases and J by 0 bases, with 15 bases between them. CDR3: CASSLSTRVHSTDTQYF. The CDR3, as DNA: TGTGCCAGCAGCTTAAGCACCCGAGTTCATAGCACAGATACGCAGTATTTT.

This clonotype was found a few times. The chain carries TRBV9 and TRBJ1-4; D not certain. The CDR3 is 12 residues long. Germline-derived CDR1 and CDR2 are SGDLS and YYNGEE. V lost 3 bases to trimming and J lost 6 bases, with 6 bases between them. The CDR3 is CASSGSHEKLFF. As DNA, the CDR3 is TGTGCCAGCAGCGGATCACATGAAAAACTGTTTTTT.

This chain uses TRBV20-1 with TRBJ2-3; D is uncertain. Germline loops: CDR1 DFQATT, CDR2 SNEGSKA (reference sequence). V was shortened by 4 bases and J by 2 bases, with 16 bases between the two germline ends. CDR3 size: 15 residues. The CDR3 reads CSATNPRHHTDTQYF. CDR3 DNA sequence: TGCAGTGCTACCAATCCGCGACACCACACAGATACGCAGTATTTT.

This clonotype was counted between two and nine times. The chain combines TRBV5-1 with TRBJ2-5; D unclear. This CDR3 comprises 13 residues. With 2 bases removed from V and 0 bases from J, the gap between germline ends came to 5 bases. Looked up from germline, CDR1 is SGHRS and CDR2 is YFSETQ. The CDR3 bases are TGCGCCAGCAGCTTACAGTACCAAGAGACCCAGTACTTC. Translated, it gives CASSLQYQETQYF. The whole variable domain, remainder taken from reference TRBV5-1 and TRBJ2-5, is KAGVTQTPRYLIKTRGQQVTLSCSPISGHRSVSWYQQTPGQGLQFLFEYFSETQRNKGNFPGRFSGRQFSNSRSEMNVSTLELGDSALYLCASSLQYQETQYFGPGTRLLVL.

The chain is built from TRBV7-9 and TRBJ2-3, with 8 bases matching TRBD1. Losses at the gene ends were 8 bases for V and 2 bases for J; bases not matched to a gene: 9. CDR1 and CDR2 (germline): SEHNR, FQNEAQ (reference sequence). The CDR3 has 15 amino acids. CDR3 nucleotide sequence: TGTGCCAGCGTTCAGGGGGCATCTTACACAGATACGCAGTATTTT. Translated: CASVQGASYTDTQYF.

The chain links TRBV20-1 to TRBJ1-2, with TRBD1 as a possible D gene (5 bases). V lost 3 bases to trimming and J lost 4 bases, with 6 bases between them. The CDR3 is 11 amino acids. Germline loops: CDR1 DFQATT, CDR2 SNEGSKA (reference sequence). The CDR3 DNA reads TGCAGTGCTAGTGACAGCTATGGCTACACCTTC. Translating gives CSASDSYGYTF.

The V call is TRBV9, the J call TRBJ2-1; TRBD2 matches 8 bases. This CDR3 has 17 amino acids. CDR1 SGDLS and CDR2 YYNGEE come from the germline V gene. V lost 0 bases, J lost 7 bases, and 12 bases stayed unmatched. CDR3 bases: TGTGCCAGCAGCGTAGATGAGCGGGGGACTGTCTTTAATGAGCAGTTCTTC. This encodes CASSVDERGTVFNEQFF.

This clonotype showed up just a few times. CDR3 sequence: CASTHTGLAYEQYF. The CDR3, as DNA: TGTGCCAGCACCCATACAGGGCTCGCCTACGAGCAGTACTTC. The chain has TRBV7-2 and TRBJ2-7; possibly TRBD1 for D (6 bases). Trimming took 7 bases from V and 2 from J, leaving 15 bases between them. CDR3 length equals 14 residues. The germline V gene encodes CDR1 SGHTA and CDR2 FQGNSA.

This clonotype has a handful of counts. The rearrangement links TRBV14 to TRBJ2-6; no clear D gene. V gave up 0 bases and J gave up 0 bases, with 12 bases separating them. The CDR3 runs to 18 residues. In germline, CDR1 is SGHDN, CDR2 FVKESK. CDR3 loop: CASSQENRANSGANVLTF. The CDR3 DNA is TGTGCCAGCAGCCAAGAAAATCGAGCGAACTCTGGGGCCAACGTCCTGACTTTC.

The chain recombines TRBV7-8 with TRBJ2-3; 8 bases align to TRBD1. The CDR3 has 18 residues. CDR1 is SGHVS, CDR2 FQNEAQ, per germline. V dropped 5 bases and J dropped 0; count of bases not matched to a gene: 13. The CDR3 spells CASSSTGGRGPSTDTQYF. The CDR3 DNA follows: TGTGCCAGCAGCAGTACAGGGGGGCGAGGGCCAAGCACAGATACGCAGTATTTT.

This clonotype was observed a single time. The CDR3 here is CSVGVGTDTQYF. In nucleotides, the CDR3 is TGCAGCGTTGGAGTCGGCACAGATACGCAGTATTTT. This chain joins TRBV29-1 and TRBJ2-3; D remains unclear. Trimming removed 4 bases at V and 1 base at J, with 6 bases between. Germline CDR1 is SQVTM and CDR2 is ANQGSEA. This CDR3 contains 12 residues.

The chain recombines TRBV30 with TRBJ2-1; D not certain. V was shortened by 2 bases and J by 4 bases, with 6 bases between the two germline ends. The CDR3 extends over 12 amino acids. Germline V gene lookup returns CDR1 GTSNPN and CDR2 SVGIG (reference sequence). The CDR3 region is CAWSLEYNEQFF. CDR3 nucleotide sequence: TGTGCCTGGAGTTTGGAATACAATGAGCAGTTCTTC.

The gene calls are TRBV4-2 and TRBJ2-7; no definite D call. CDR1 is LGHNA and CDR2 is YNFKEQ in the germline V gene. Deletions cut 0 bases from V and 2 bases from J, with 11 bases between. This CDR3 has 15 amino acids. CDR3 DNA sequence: TGTGCCAGCAGCCAAGATATTGGAGAGGCCTACGAGCAGTACTTC. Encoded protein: CASSQDIGEAYEQYF.

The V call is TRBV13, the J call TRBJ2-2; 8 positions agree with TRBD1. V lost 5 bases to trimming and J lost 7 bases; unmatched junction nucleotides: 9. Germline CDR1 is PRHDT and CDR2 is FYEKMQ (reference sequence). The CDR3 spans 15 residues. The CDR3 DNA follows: TGTGCCAGCAGCCCCGACGGACAGGGATTCGGGGAGCTGTTTTTT. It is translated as CASSPDGQGFGELFF.

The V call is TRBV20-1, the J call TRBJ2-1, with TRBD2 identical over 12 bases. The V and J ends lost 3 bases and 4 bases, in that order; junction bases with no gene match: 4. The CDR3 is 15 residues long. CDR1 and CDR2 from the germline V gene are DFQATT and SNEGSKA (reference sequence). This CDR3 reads CSASGLAGRYNEQFF. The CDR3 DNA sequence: TGCAGTGCTAGCGGACTAGCGGGGAGATACAATGAGCAGTTCTTC.

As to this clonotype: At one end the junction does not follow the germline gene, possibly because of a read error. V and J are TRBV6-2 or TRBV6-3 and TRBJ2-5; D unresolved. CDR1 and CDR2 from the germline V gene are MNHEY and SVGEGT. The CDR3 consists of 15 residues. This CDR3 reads CVSSPPLRKQETQYF. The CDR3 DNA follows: TGTGTCAGCAGTCCCCCCCTGAGGAAACAAGAGACCCAGTACTTC.

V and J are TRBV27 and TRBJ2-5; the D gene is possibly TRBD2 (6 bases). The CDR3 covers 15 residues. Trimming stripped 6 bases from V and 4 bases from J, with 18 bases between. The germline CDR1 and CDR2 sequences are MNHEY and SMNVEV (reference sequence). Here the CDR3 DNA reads TGTGCCAGCAGCCCTTCACGTGGGGGAGGAGAGACCCAGTACTTC. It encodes CASSPSRGGGETQYF.

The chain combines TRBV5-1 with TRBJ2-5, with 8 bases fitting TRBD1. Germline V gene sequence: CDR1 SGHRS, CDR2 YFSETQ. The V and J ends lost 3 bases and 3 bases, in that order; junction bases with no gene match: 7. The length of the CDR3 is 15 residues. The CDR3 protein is CASSSRTGLEETQYF. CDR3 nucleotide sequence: TGCGCCAGCAGCTCACGGACAGGGCTGGAAGAGACCCAGTACTTC.

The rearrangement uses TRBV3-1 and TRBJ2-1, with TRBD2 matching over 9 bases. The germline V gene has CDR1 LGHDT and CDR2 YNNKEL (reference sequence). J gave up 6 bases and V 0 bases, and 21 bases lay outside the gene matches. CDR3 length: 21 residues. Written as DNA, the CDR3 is TGTGCCAGCAGCCAAGATGTTACGGGACTAGCAGCTCGATGGCTATCCAATGAGCAGTTCTTC. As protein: CASSQDVTGLAARWLSNEQFF.

The CDR3 sequence is CASSRDSYNQPQHF. CDR3 coding DNA: TGTGCCAGCAGTAGGGACAGTTACAATCAGCCCCAGCATTTT. The chain employs TRBV2 and TRBJ1-5; TRBD1 agrees at 7 bases. CDR3 length: 14 amino acids. The germline gives CDR1 SNHLY, CDR2 FYNNEI. V was clipped by 5 bases and J by 3 bases; unmatched bases: 4.

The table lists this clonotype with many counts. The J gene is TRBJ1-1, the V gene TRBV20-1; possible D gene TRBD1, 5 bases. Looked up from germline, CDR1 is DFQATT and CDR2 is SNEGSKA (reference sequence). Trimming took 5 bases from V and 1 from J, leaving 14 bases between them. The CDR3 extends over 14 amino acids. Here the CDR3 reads CSAANPTGNTEAFF. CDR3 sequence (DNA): TGCAGTGCTGCAAACCCCACAGGGAACACTGAAGCTTTCTTT.

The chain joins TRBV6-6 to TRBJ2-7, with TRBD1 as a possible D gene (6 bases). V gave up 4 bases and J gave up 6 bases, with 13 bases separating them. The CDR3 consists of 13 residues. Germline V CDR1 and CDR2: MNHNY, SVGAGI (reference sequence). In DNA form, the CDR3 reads TGTGCCAGCAGTTCCCCACAGGGTAGCGAGCAGTACTTC. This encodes CASSSPQGSEQYF.

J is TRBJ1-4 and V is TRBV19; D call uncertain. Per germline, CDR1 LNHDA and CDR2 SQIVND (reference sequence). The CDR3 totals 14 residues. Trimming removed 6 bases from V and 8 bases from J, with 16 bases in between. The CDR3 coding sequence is TGTGCCAGTAGGCGAAGCACCTTGGTGGAAAAACTGTTTTTT. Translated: CASRRSTLVEKLFF.

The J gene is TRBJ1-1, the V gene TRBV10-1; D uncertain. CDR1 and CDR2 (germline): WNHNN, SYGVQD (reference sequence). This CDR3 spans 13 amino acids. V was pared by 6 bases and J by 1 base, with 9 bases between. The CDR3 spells CASRQNQNTEAFF. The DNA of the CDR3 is TGCGCCAGCAGACAAAACCAGAACACTGAAGCTTTCTTT.

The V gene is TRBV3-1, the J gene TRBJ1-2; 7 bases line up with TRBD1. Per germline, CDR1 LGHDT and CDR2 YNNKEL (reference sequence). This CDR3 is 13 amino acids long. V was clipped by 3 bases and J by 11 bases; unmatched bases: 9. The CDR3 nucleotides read TGTGCCAGCAGCCACAGCCGGGACAGTCAATACACCTTC. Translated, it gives CASSHSRDSQYTF.